One and the same sample provided the 22 T cell receptor beta chains below, sequenced in a study of blood T cell repertoires in COVID-19. Assay used: immunoSEQ multiplex PCR; TCRdb lists only in-frame clones, some missing. The data show 160,000 or so clones, roughly nine tenths seen once. The sample was peripheral blood. The origin of the receptors is an older woman with acute or convalescent COVID-19.

This clone was observed a handful of times. The rearrangement uses TRBV28 and TRBJ1-1; tentative D call: TRBD1 (5 bases). CDR1 is MDHEN and CDR2 is SYDVKM in the germline V gene. V lost 6 bases and J 9 bases, leaving 32 bases between the germline ends. The CDR3 covers 18 residues. DNA for the CDR3: TGTGCCAGCAGCCCCCTCCGACAGACCACTGGCGACAGAGCCCAAGCTTTCTTT. This sequence encodes CASSPLRQTTGDRAQAFF.

The rearrangement links TRBV6-5 to TRBJ1-1, with D perhaps matching TRBD1 (5 bases). The V end was cut by 4 bases, the J end by 1 base, with 10 bases between. The CDR3 is 14 amino acids. Germline V gene data show CDR1 as MNHEY and CDR2 as SVGAGI. In DNA, the CDR3 is TGTGCCAGCAGTTTACAGGCTTCGAACACTGAAGCTTTCTTT. Protein: CASSLQASNTEAFF.

The chain joins TRBV5-1 to TRBJ2-3, with 10 bases aligning to TRBD1. Per the germline V gene, CDR1 is SGHRS and CDR2 is YFSETQ. J was trimmed by 6 bases and V by 4 bases; bases with no gene match: 2. The CDR3 loop spans 13 amino acids. The CDR3 bases are TGCGCCAGCAGCCGGGACAGGGGTGATACGCAGTATTTT. It specifies CASSRDRGDTQYF.

The CDR3 sequence is CASSYSGDRHTEAFF. The CDR3 nucleotides read TGTGCCAGCAGTTACTCTGGGGACAGGCACACTGAAGCTTTCTTT. The chain recombines TRBV6-2 or TRBV6-3 with TRBJ1-1, with TRBD1 matching over 8 bases. The V gene's germline CDR1 is MNHEY and CDR2 SVGEGT. The length of the CDR3 is 15 residues. V lost 0 bases, J lost 3 bases, and 3 bases stayed unmatched.

The genes are TRBV7-2 and TRBJ1-2, with D possibly being TRBD1 (6 bases). The CDR3 runs 18 residues. Germline CDR1 is SGHTA and CDR2 is FQGNSA. The V end was cut by 2 bases, the J end by 4 bases, with 23 bases between. Written as DNA, the CDR3 is TGTGCCAGCAGCTTATCTTGGGAGGGGGTCGGGGTCGGCTATGGCTACACCTTC. Its translation: CASSLSWEGVGVGYGYTF. The full variable domain, in which reference TRBV7-2 and TRBJ1-2 provide the parts outside the CDR3, is GAGVSQSPSNKVTEKGKDVELRCDPISGHTALYWYRQSLGQGLEFLIYFQGNSAPDKSGLPSDRFSAERTGGSVSTLTIQRTQQEDSAVYLCASSLSWEGVGVGYGYTFGSGTRLTVV.

The chain links TRBV6-5 to TRBJ2-3; 7 nucleotides agree with TRBD2. The CDR3 is made up of 15 amino acids. CDR1 and CDR2 from the germline V gene are MNHEY and SVGAGI. Losses at the gene ends were 3 bases for V and 3 bases for J; bases not matched to a gene: 6. The CDR3 loop is CASSYFGGGTDTQYF. The CDR3 DNA follows: TGTGCCAGCAGTTATTTTGGGGGGGGTACAGATACGCAGTATTTT.

In DNA form, the CDR3 reads TGCAGTGCCCAGGGTAATCAGCCCCAGCATTTT. Protein sequence: CSAQGNQPQHF. The rearrangement uses TRBV20-1 and TRBJ1-5, with D perhaps matching TRBD1 (5 bases). In germline, CDR1 is DFQATT, CDR2 SNEGSKA (reference sequence). The CDR3 sequence is 11 residues long. V was shortened by 6 bases and J by 4 bases, with 7 bases between the two germline ends.

This clone was seen only once. The chain is built from TRBV25-1 and TRBJ2-3; 10 positions agree with TRBD2. CDR1 and CDR2 from the germline V gene are MGHDK and SYGVNS. The CDR3 runs to 14 residues. J lost 1 base, V lost 6 bases, and 1 base had no gene match. As DNA, the CDR3 is TGTGCCAGCAGAACTAGCGGGGGCACAGATACGCAGTATTTT. It codes for CASRTSGGTDTQYF.

The chain recombines TRBV6-5 with TRBJ1-5, with 9 bases lining up with TRBD1. In germline, CDR1 is MNHEY, CDR2 SVGAGI. The V and J ends lost 6 bases and 2 bases, in that order; junction bases with no gene match: 5. This CDR3 is built from 15 residues. CDR3 DNA sequence: TGTGCCAGCAGCCAACAGGGGGCTGGCAATCAGCCCCAGCATTTT. It is translated as CASSQQGAGNQPQHF.

J is TRBJ2-1 and V is TRBV7-2; D is unresolved. V was clipped by 1 base and J by 13 bases, with 17 bases between them. CDR1 is SGHTA, CDR2 FQGNSA, per germline. The length of the CDR3 is 14 residues. The CDR3 nucleotides are TGTGCCAGCAGCTTAGACCCAAAGACGGGTTTACAGTTCTTC. Translated: CASSLDPKTGLQFF.

The genes are TRBV7-9 and TRBJ1-5; no firm D call. The germline V and J ends were trimmed by 1 base and 0 bases, with 7 bases remaining between them. This CDR3 contains 15 residues. Looked up from germline, CDR1 is SEHNR and CDR2 is FQNEAQ (reference sequence). CDR3 amino acids: CASSLGGLSNQPQHF. The CDR3 coding sequence is TGTGCCAGCAGCTTAGGAGGACTTAGCAATCAGCCCCAGCATTTT.

This sequence joins TRBV27 and TRBJ1-4; TRBD1 agrees at 8 bases. Germline values: CDR1 MNHEY, CDR2 SMNVEV (reference sequence). The CDR3 totals 14 residues. V was pared by 5 bases and J by 4 bases, with 3 bases of the junction left unmatched. CDR3 bases: TGTGCCAGCAGTCCACAGGGGGTTAATGAAAAACTGTTTTTT. Protein: CASSPQGVNEKLFF.

The table lists this clone with a count of one. The genes are TRBV7-2 and TRBJ2-2; TRBD2 matches at 9 bases. V shed 1 base, J shed 0 bases, and the junction held 0 bases outside the gene matches. This CDR3 region has 16 residues. The germline V gene has CDR1 SGHTA and CDR2 FQGNSA. The CDR3 loop reads CASSLGTSANTGELFF. CDR3 sequence (DNA): TGTGCCAGCAGCTTAGGGACTAGCGCGAACACCGGGGAGCTGTTTTTT. Variable domain in full (rest from reference TRBV7-2 and TRBJ2-2): GAGVSQSPSNKVTEKGKDVELRCDPISGHTALYWYRQSLGQGLEFLIYFQGNSAPDKSGLPSDRFSAERTGGSVSTLTIQRTQQEDSAVYLCASSLGTSANTGELFFGEGSRLTVL.

The gene calls are TRBV5-1 and TRBJ1-2; the match to TRBD1 covers 8 bases. Trimming took 4 bases from V and 7 from J; bases not matched to a gene: 6. The CDR3 is 13 residues long. Germline CDR1 and CDR2: SGHRS and YFSETQ. In DNA form, the CDR3 reads TGCGCCAGCAGCGAGACAGGGGAGGTTGGCTACACCTTC. Translation: CASSETGEVGYTF. The full variable domain, rest sourced from reference TRBV5-1 and TRBJ1-2, is KAGVTQTPRYLIKTRGQQVTLSCSPISGHRSVSWYQQTPGQGLQFLFEYFSETQRNKGNFPGRFSGRQFSNSRSEMNVSTLELGDSALYLCASSETGEVGYTFGSGTRLTVV.

V is TRBV5-1 and J is TRBJ2-2; no clear D gene. Per germline, CDR1 SGHRS and CDR2 YFSETQ. The CDR3 is 14 amino acids. V gave up 7 bases and J gave up 3 bases, with 13 bases separating them. The CDR3 loop reads CASGREEYTGELFF. For the CDR3, the DNA is TGCGCCAGCGGAAGAGAGGAGTACACCGGGGAGCTGTTTTTT.

The sample holds one count of this clone. V and J are TRBV6-5 and TRBJ1-2; a possible D gene is TRBD1 (5 bases). Deletions cut 6 bases from V and 2 bases from J, with 10 bases between. Germline-derived CDR1 and CDR2 are MNHEY and SVGAGI. This CDR3 is 13 amino acids long. The CDR3 loop is CASRTDRNYGYTF. CDR3 sequence (DNA): TGTGCCAGCAGGACCGACAGAAACTATGGCTACACCTTC.

The chain links TRBV9 to TRBJ2-2; maybe TRBD1 (6 bases). V was cut by 0 bases and J by 4 bases, with 10 bases left in between. The CDR3 spans 15 residues. The germline V gene has CDR1 SGDLS and CDR2 YYNGEE. CDR3: CASSVGATGTGELFF. DNA of the CDR3: TGTGCCAGCAGCGTAGGCGCGACAGGCACCGGGGAGCTGTTTTTT.

The chain is built from TRBV6-6 and TRBJ1-5; the D gene is possibly TRBD1 (6 bases). The V gene lost 8 bases and the J gene lost 4 bases, with 18 bases spanning the gap. CDR1 is MNHNY, CDR2 SVGAGI, per germline (reference sequence). This CDR3 region has 15 residues. CDR3 in amino acids: CASVDIYTGNQPQHF. As DNA, the CDR3 is TGTGCCAGCGTAGACATTTATACAGGGAATCAGCCCCAGCATTTT.

The chain combines TRBV7-2 with TRBJ1-2, with unresolved D. Trimming pared 4 bases from V and 5 bases from J, leaving 11 bases between. CDR1 is SGHTA and CDR2 is FQGNSA in the germline V gene. The CDR3 loop spans 13 amino acids. CDR3 DNA sequence: TGTGCCAGCAGCTCGCCGGGAAGGTATGGCTACACCTTC. Its translation: CASSSPGRYGYTF.

Written as DNA, the CDR3 is TGTGCCAGCAGCTTAAGTTCGGGGGGGGAGACCCAGTACTTC. It specifies CASSLSSGGETQYF. V and J are TRBV7-2 and TRBJ2-5; 8 bases map to TRBD2. Germline V CDR1 and CDR2: SGHTA, FQGNSA. Unmatched junction bases numbered 4, after V lost 2 bases and J lost 5 bases. The CDR3 sequence is 14 residues long.

V gene TRBV25-1 combines with J gene TRBJ2-1, with D perhaps matching TRBD2 (6 bases). Germline values: CDR1 MGHDK, CDR2 SYGVNS. This CDR3 has 14 residues. V lost 6 bases, J lost 0 bases, and 9 bases lay in between. The CDR3 DNA follows: TGTGCCAGCAGCCTAGCGAGCTCCTACAATGAGCAGTTCTTC. Translation: CASSLASSYNEQFF.

The J gene is TRBJ1-1, the V gene TRBV18; 7 nucleotides agree with TRBD1. The CDR3 is 17 residues long. Trimming took 0 bases from V and 0 from J; bases not matched to a gene: 7. Germline assignment: CDR1 KGHSH and CDR2 LQKENI. Written as DNA, the CDR3 is TGTGCCAGCTCACCACCGTCAGGAGGGGGCATGAACACTGAAGCTTTCTTT. This sequence encodes CASSPPSGGGMNTEAFF.